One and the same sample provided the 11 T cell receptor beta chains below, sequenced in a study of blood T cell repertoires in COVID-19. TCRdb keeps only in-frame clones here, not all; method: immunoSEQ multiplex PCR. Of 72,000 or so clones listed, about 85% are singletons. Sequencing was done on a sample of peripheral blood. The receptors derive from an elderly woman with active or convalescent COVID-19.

The chain's CDR3 is CASSSRTGAVLHF. The CDR3 DNA follows: TGTGCCAGCAGTTCGAGGACAGGGGCAGTCCTCCACTTT. The chain recombines TRBV12-3 or TRBV12-4 with TRBJ1-6; 9 bases are a match to TRBD1. The CDR3 loop spans 13 amino acids. V dropped 4 bases and J dropped 15; count of bases not matched to a gene: 7.

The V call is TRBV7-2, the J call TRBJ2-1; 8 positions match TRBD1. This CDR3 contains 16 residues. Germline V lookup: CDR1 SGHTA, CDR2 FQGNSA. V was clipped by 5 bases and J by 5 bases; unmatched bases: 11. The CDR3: CASSPRYDRGNNEQFF. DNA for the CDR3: TGTGCCAGCAGCCCCCGATACGACAGGGGAAACAATGAGCAGTTCTTC.

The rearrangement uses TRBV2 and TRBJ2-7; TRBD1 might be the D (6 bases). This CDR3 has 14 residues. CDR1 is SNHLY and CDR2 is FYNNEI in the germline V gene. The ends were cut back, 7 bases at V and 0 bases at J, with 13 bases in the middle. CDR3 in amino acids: CASTRTESSYEQYF. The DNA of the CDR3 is TGTGCCAGCACGCGGACAGAAAGCTCCTACGAGCAGTACTTC. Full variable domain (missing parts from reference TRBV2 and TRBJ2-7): EPEVTQTPSHQVTQMGQEVILRCVPISNHLYFYWYRQILGQKVEFLVSFYNNEISEKSEIFDDQFSVERPDGSNFTLKIRSTKLEDSAMYFCASTRTESSYEQYFGPGTRLTVT.

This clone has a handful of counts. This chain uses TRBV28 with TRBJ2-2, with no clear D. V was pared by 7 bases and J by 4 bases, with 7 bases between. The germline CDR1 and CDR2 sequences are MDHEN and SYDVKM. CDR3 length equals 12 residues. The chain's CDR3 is CASTASTGELFF. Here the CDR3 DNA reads TGTGCCAGCACCGCGAGCACCGGGGAGCTGTTTTTT.

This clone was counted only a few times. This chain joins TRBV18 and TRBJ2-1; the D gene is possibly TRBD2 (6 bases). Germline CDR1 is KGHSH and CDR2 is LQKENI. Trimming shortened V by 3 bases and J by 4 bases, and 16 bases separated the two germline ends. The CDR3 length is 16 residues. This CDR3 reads CASSPGFFGGYNEQFF. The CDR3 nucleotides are TGTGCCAGCTCACCGGGGTTCTTCGGGGGTTACAATGAGCAGTTCTTC. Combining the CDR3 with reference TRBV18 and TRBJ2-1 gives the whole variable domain NAGVMQNPRHLVRRRGQEARLRCSPMKGHSHVYWYRQLPEEGLKFMVYLQKENIIDESGMPKERFSAEFPKEGPSILRIQQVVRGDSAAYFCASSPGFFGGYNEQFFGPGTRLTVL.

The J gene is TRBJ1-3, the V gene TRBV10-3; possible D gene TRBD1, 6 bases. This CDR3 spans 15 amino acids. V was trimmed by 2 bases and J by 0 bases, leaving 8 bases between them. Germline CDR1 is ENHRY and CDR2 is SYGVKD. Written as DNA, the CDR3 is TGTGCCATCAGTGAGGAAGGGGGCTCTGGAAACACCATATATTTT. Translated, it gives CAISEEGGSGNTIYF.

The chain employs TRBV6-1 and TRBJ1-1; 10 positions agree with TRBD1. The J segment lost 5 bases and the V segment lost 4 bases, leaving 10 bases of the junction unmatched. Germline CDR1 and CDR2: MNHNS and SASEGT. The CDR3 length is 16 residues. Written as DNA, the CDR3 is TGTGCCAGCAGTGCCCACTCGGGACAGGGGACGACTGAAGCTTTCTTT. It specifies CASSAHSGQGTTEAFF.

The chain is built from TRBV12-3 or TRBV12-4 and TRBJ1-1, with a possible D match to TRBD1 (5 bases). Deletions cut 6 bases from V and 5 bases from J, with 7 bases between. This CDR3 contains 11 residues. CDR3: CASRRGTEAFF. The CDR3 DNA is TGTGCCAGCAGAAGGGGTACTGAAGCTTTCTTT.

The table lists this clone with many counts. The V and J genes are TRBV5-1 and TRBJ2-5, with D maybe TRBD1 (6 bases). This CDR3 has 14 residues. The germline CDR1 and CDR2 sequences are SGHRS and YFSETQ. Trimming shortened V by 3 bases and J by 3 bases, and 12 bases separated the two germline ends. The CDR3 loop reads CASSSGHREETQYF. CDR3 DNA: TGCGCCAGCAGCTCGGGACACCGGGAAGAGACCCAGTACTTC.

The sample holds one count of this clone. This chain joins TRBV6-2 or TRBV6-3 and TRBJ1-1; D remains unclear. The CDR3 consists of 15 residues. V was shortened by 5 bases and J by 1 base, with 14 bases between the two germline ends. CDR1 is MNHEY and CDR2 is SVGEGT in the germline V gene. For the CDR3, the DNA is TGTGCCAGCAGTCGACACACTGGAACGAACACTGAAGCTTTCTTT. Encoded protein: CASSRHTGTNTEAFF.

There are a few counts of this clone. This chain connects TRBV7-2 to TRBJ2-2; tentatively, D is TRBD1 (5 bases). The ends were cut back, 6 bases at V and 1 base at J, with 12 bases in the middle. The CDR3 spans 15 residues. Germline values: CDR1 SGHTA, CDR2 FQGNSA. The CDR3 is CASRGDGWNTGELFF. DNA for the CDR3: TGTGCCAGCAGAGGGGATGGATGGAACACCGGGGAGCTGTTTTTT.